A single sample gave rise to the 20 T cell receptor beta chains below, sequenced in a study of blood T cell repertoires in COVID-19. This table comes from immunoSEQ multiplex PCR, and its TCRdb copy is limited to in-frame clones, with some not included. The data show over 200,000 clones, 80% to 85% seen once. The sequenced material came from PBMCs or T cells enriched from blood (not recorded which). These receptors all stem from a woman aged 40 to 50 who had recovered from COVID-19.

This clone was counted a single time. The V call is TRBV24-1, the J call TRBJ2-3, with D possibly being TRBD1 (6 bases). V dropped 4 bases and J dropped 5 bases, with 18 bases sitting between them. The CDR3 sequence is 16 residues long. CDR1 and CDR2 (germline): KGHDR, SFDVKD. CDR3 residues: CATSDPGHPGRDTQYF. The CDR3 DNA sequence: TGTGCCACCAGTGACCCGGGACACCCAGGGAGAGATACGCAGTATTTT.

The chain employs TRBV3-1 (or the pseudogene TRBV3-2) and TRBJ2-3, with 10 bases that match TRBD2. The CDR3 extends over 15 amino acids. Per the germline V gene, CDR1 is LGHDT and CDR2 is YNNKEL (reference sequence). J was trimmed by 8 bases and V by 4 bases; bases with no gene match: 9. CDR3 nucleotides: TGTGCCAGCAGCCCCGGAGCGGGAGGGCAGGGTACGCAGTATTTT. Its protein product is CASSPGAGGQGTQYF.

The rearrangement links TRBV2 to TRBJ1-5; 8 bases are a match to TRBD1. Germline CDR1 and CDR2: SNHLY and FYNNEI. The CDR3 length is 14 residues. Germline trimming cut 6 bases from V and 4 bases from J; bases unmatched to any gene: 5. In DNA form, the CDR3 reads TGTGCCAGCAGAGACGACAGGGGAAATCAGCCCCAGCATTTT. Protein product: CASRDDRGNQPQHF.

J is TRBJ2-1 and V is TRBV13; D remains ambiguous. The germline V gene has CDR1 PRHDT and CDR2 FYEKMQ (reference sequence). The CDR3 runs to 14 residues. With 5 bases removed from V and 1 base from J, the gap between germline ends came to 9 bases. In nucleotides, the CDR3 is TGTGCCAGCAGCGCGCTAGGTTCCTACAATGAGCAGTTCTTC. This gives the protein CASSALGSYNEQFF.

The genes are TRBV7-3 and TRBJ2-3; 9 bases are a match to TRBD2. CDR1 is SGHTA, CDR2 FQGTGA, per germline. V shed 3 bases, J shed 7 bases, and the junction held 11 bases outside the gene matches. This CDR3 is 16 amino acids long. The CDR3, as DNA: TGTGCCAGCAGCTTTAATAGCGGGAGCTTGACAAATACGCAGTATTTT. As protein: CASSFNSGSLTNTQYF.

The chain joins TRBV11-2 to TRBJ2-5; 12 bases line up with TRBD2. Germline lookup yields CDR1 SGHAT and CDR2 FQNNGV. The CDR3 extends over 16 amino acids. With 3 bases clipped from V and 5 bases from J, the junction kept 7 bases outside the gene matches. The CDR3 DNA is TGTGCCAGCAGCTTCCAGACTAGCGGGAGTGGCGAGACCCAGTACTTC. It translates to CASSFQTSGSGETQYF. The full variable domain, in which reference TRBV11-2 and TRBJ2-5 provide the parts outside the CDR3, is EAGVAQSPRYKIIEKRQSVAFWCNPISGHATLYWYQQILGQGPKLLIQFQNNGVVDDSQLPKDRFSAERLKGVDSTLKIQPAKLEDSAVYLCASSFQTSGSGETQYFGPGTRLLVL.

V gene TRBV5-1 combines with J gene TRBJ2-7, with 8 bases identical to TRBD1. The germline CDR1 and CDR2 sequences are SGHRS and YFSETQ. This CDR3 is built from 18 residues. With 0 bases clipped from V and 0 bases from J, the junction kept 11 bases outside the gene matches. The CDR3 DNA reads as TGCGCCAGCAGCTTGGAGGGACAGGTCCCTTTTTTCTCCTACGAGCAGTACTTC. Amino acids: CASSLEGQVPFFSYEQYF.

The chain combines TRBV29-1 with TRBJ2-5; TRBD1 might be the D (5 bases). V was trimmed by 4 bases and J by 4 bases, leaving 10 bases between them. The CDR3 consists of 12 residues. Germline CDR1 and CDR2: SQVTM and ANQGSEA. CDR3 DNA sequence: TGCAGCGTTGTACACAGGCCAGAGACCCAGTACTTC. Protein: CSVVHRPETQYF.

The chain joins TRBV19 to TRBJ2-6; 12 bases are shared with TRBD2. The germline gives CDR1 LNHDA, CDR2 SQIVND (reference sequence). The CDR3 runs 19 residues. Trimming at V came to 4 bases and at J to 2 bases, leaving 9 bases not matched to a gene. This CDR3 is CASSRGLAGGPAGANVLTF. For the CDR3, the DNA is TGTGCCAGTAGTAGGGGGCTAGCGGGAGGGCCCGCTGGGGCCAACGTCCTGACTTTC.

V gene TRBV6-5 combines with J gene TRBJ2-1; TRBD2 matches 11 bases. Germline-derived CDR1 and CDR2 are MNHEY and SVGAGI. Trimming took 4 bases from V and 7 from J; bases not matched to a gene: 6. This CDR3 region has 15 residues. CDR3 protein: CASSLAGGPGNEQFF. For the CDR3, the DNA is TGTGCCAGCAGTTTAGCGGGAGGGCCAGGGAATGAGCAGTTCTTC.

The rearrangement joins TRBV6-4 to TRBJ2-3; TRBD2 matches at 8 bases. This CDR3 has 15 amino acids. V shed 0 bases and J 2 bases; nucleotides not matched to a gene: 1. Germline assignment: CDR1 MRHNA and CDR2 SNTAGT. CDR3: CASSDSAGATDTQYF. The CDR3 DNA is TGTGCCAGCAGTGACTCAGCGGGAGCCACAGATACGCAGTATTTT.

CDR3 in amino acids: CASSSQGWGTEAFF. CDR3 sequence (DNA): TGTGCCAGCAGTTCACAGGGATGGGGCACTGAAGCTTTCTTT. V usage is TRBV27 and J usage is TRBJ1-1; the D gene is possibly TRBD1 (6 bases). CDR1 is MNHEY and CDR2 is SMNVEV in the germline V gene (reference sequence). With 4 bases removed from V and 4 bases from J, the gap between germline ends came to 13 bases. The CDR3 covers 14 residues.

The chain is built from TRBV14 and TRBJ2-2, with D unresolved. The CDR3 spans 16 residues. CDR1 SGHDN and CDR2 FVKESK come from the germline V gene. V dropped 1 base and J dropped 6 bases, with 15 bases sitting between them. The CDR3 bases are TGTGCCAGCAGCCAAGTGTCCCCAGCGCGACCCGGGGAGCTGTTTTTT. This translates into CASSQVSPARPGELFF.

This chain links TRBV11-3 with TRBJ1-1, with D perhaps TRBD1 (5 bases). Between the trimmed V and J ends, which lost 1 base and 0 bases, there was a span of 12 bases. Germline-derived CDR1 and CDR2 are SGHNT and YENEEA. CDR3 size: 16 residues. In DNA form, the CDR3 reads TGTGCCAGCAGCTTAGGCCCGTGGGGCATGAACACTGAAGCTTTCTTT. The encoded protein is CASSLGPWGMNTEAFF.

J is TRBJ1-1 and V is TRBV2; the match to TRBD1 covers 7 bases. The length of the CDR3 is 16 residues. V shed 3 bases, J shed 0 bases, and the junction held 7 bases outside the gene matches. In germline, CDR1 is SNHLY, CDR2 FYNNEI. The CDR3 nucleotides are TGTGCCAGCAGTGAGGAGGACAGGTATTTGAACACTGAAGCTTTCTTT. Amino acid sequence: CASSEEDRYLNTEAFF.

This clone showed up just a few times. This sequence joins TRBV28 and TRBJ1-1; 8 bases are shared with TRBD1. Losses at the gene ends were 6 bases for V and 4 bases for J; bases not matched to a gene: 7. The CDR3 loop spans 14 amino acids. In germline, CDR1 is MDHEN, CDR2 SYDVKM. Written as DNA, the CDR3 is TGTGCCAGCAGGGGGACAGGAGGTGCCACTGAAGCTTTCTTT. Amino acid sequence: CASRGTGGATEAFF. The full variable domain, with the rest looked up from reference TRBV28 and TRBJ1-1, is DVKVTQSSRYLVKRTGEKVFLECVQDMDHENMFWYRQDPGLGLRLIYFSYDVKMKEKGDIPEGYSVSREKKERFSLILESASTNQTSMYLCASRGTGGATEAFFGQGTRLTVV.

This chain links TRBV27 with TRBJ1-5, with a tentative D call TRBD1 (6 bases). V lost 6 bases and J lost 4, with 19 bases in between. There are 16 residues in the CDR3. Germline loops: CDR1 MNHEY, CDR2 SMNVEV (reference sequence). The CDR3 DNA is TGTGCCAGCAGATCAATCCAGGGGAATATTAATCAGCCCCAGCATTTT. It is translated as CASRSIQGNINQPQHF.

CDR3 loop: CASSPGLQPTGFWNTIYF. The CDR3 coding sequence is TGTGCCAGCTCACCCGGCCTACAGCCGACGGGGTTTTGGAACACCATATATTTT. The chain couples TRBV18 to TRBJ1-3; D remains unclear. The germline V gene encodes CDR1 KGHSH and CDR2 LQKENI. This CDR3 is 18 amino acids long. V lost 3 bases and J 7 bases, leaving 25 bases between the germline ends.

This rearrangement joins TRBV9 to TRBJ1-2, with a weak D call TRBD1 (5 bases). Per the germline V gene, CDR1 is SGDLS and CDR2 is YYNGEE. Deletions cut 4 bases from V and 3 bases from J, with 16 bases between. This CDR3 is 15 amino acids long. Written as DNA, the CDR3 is TGTGCCAGCAGCCCAGCACCGCCAGGGCACTATGGCTACACCTTC. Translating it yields CASSPAPPGHYGYTF. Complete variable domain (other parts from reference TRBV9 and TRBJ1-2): DSGVTQTPKHLITATGQRVTLRCSPRSGDLSVYWYQQSLDQGLQFLIQYYNGEERAKGNILERFSAQQFPDLHSELNLSSLELGDSALYFCASSPAPPGHYGYTFGSGTRLTVV.

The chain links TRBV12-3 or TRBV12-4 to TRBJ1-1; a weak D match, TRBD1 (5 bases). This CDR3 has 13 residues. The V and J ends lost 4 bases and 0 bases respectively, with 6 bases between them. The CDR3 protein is CASSSQVNTEAFF. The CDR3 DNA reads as TGTGCCAGCAGTTCACAGGTGAACACTGAAGCTTTCTTT.